The 5 T cell receptor beta chains below were found in one sample sequenced in a study of shared clonotypes between healthy human individuals. Only CD45RO-negative cells positively selected for CCR7 counted as naive CD8 cells, so terminally differentiated effector memory CD45RA+ cells were excluded. Assay: immunoSEQ multiplex PCR; the TCRdb copy retains only in-frame clones and omits some. Seen here are around 1.9 million clones, approximately 94% observed once, and the top ten hold 1.7%. The sample consisted of naive CD8+ T cells from PBMCs. The receptors were gathered from a man younger than 35 in good health. Some clones in this sample may be carry-over from other donors' samples.

This clone was counted once. The rearrangement links TRBV19 to TRBJ1-4; 8 bases fit TRBD1. This CDR3 is built from 16 residues. The V gene end was trimmed by 4 bases and the J gene end by 4 bases; junction bases not matched to a gene: 8. From germline, CDR1 is LNHDA and CDR2 SQIVND (reference sequence). The CDR3 loop reads CASSNTQGGFNEKLFF. The CDR3 DNA is TGTGCCAGTAGTAATACACAGGGGGGCTTTAATGAAAAACTGTTTTTT. Variable domain in full (rest from reference TRBV19 and TRBJ1-4): DGGITQSPKYLFRKEGQNVTLSCEQNLNHDAMYWYRQDPGQGLRLIYYSQIVNDFQKGDIAEGYSVSREKKESFPLTVTSAQKNPTAFYLCASSNTQGGFNEKLFFGSGTQLSVL.

The chain employs TRBV9 and TRBJ2-7; D could derive from TRBD1 or TRBD2 (5 bases each). The V end lost 3 bases, the J end lost 4 bases, and 20 bases lay between the germline ends. The V gene's germline CDR1 is SGDLS and CDR2 YYNGEE. The CDR3 is 16 amino acids. The CDR3 DNA is TGTGCCAGCAGCGAGGGGACCGGGGCTTCATTTTACGAGCAGTACTTC. As protein: CASSEGTGASFYEQYF. Full variable domain (rest looked up from reference TRBV9 and TRBJ2-7): DSGVTQTPKHLITATGQRVTLRCSPRSGDLSVYWYQQSLDQGLQFLIQYYNGEERAKGNILERFSAQQFPDLHSELNLSSLELGDSALYFCASSEGTGASFYEQYFGPGTRLTVT.

This chain uses TRBV7-8 with TRBJ1-5; D remains unclear. Trimming left V 2 bases short and J 7 bases short, with 18 bases between. Germline V gives CDR1 SGHVS, CDR2 FQNEAQ. This CDR3 is built from 16 residues. DNA of the CDR3: TGTGCCAGCAGCTTATCTTCCTATCCACTATACCAGCCCCAGCATTTT. Amino acid sequence: CASSLSSYPLYQPQHF.

The chain is built from TRBV19 and TRBJ1-1; D gene uncertain. Germline V gene data show CDR1 as LNHDA and CDR2 as SQIVND (reference sequence). V was trimmed by 3 bases and J by 4 bases, leaving 15 bases between them. CDR3 size: 15 residues. The CDR3 nucleotides are TGTGCCAGTAGTATCGACGGATCCTATGTCACTGAAGCTTTCTTT. Encoded protein: CASSIDGSYVTEAFF. Variable domain in full (rest from reference TRBV19 and TRBJ1-1): DGGITQSPKYLFRKEGQNVTLSCEQNLNHDAMYWYRQDPGQGLRLIYYSQIVNDFQKGDIAEGYSVSREKKESFPLTVTSAQKNPTAFYLCASSIDGSYVTEAFFGQGTRLTVV.

The rearrangement links TRBV7-9 to TRBJ2-7; no firm D call. Trimming pared 5 bases from V and 3 bases from J, leaving 20 bases between. This CDR3 has 16 residues. Germline V gives CDR1 SEHNR, CDR2 FQNEAQ (reference sequence). This CDR3 reads CASSPQTLQRYYEQYF. The CDR3 nucleotides read TGTGCCAGCAGCCCTCAAACACTTCAGAGGTACTACGAGCAGTACTTC.